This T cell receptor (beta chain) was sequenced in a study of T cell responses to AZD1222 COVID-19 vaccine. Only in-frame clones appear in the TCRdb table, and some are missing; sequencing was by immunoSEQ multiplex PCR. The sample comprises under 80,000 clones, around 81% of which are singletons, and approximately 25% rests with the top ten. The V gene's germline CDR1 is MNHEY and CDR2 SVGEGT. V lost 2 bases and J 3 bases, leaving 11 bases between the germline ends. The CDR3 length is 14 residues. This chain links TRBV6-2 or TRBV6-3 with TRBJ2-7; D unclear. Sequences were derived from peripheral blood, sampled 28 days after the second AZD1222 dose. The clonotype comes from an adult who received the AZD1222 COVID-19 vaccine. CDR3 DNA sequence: TGTGCCAGCAGTTACCGAGGCAACCTCTACGAGCAGTACTTC. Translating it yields CASSYRGNLYEQYF.